This TCR beta chain was sequenced during a study of CD4 T cells in relation to SARS-CoV-2 and coronaviruses. On the study more broadly: ViraFEST: roughly ten-day antigen culture of PBMCs, then TCR beta CDR3 sequencing.

Unexposed donor CD4+ T cells date from about 2011-2018, before the COVID-19 pandemic. The cells were cultured for less than twelve days before CD4+ T cells were isolated. Comment on this clone: Its antigen is currently unknown.

The data were produced by immunoSEQ multiplex PCR, yet TCRdb's version contains in-frame clones alone and is incomplete. The sample has about 18,000 clones; approximately 77% are singletons. This clonotype originated in a human donor in good health. Specimen: CD4+ T cells from PBMCs, cultured in vitro.

CDR3 sequence (DNA): TGTGCCAGCAGCCACTCGGCGGGGATAGGAGATACGCAGTATTTT. Protein: CASSHSAGIGDTQYF. The J gene is TRBJ2-3, the V gene TRBV5-4, with a possible D match to TRBD2 (6 bases). The CDR3 length is 15 residues. Per the germline V gene, CDR1 is SGHNT and CDR2 is YYREEE (reference sequence). V lost 4 bases, J lost 5 bases, and 17 bases lay in between.